Below, one TCR beta chain is given with its context. V lost 4 bases, J lost 6 bases, and 14 bases lay in between. CDR3 size: 14 residues. CDR1 and CDR2 (germline): SGHRS, YFSETQ. The sample belongs to a study of blood T cell repertoires in COVID-19. Across the whole study: Specimens from acute and convalescent COVID-19 originated in the United States, Italy and Spain. Sample material is recorded as cDNA or gDNA derived from T cells, B-cell-depleted T cells, or PBMCs.

Clones were sequenced by immunoSEQ multiplex PCR, and TCRdb holds only the in-frame ones, with some missing. The sample records 55,000 to 80,000 clones, roughly 89% being singletons. The sequencing input was peripheral blood. This chain joins TRBV5-1 and TRBJ1-5, with D maybe TRBD1 (5 bases). This receptor was obtained from a man between 50 and 59 years old with active COVID-19. The DNA of the CDR3 is TGCGCCAGCAGCAGTGACCCCGGGGGTCAGCCCCAGCATTTT. Translation: CASSSDPGGQPQHF.